Following are 22 T cell receptor beta chains from one sample sequenced in a study of naive and memory T cell subsets. Adult healthy volunteers gave 2.5 ml peripheral blood for whole-blood RNA. Reverse transcription of blood and skin TCR RNA was primed at alpha and beta constant regions. TCRdb called the 5' RACE reads again in MiXCR, with one record for every CDR3 protein. The repertoire holds 20,000 to 25,000 distinct CDR3 sequences, roughly 4.1% seen once, with under 9% in the top ten. The origin of the receptors is a male donor in good health.

This clonotype was seen a few times. This chain connects TRBV3-1 to TRBJ2-7; D is perhaps TRBD1 or TRBD2 (5 bases each). Trimming stripped 0 bases from V and 6 bases from J, with 6 bases between. Looked up from germline, CDR1 is LGHDT and CDR2 is YNNKEL (reference sequence). This CDR3 region has 12 residues. The CDR3 loop reads CASSQDGGEQYF. The CDR3 nucleotides are TGTGCCAGCAGCCAAGATGGGGGCGAGCAGTACTTC.

This clonotype has ten or more counts. This chain links TRBV29-1 with TRBJ2-7; D ambiguous. The ends were cut back, 6 bases at V and 4 bases at J, with 10 bases in the middle. This CDR3 is built from 11 residues. Germline-derived CDR1 and CDR2 are SQVTM and ANQGSEA. CDR3 protein: CSVRLKYEQYF. The CDR3, as DNA: TGCAGCGTACGACTTAAGTACGAGCAGTACTTC.

This clonotype was observed many times. The rearrangement links TRBV6-2 or TRBV6-3 to TRBJ2-7, with D tentatively TRBD2 (6 bases). The CDR3 covers 15 residues. CDR1 is MNHEY and CDR2 is SVGEGT in the germline V gene. V lost 6 bases and J lost 3, with 18 bases in between. CDR3 protein: CASSSLLAELYEQYF. CDR3 sequence (DNA): TGTGCCAGCAGCTCCCTTTTAGCGGAACTCTACGAGCAGTACTTC.

This clonotype was counted ten times or more. J is TRBJ2-5 and V is TRBV9; no clear D. CDR3 length: 15 residues. Trimming took off 0 bases at V and 5 bases at J, with 14 bases between the two ends. The germline V gene has CDR1 SGDLS and CDR2 YYNGEE. The CDR3 DNA is TGTGCCAGCAGCGTAGCGCAGGTCCCGGACGAGACCCAGTACTTC. Its translation: CASSVAQVPDETQYF.

The table lists this clonotype with many counts. The V gene is TRBV25-1, the J gene TRBJ2-1; 9 nucleotides align to TRBD1. The CDR3 contains 19 residues. Germline V gene data show CDR1 as MGHDK and CDR2 as SYGVNS. V dropped 4 bases and J dropped 4; count of bases not matched to a gene: 17. As DNA, the CDR3 is TGTGCCAGCAGTGCACCGTTATACGACGGAGGGACAGGGTACAATGAGCAGTTCTTC. The encoded protein is CASSAPLYDGGTGYNEQFF.

A note on this clonotype: A much larger clone lies a single base off, so this may be a read error. The chain recombines TRBV29-1 with TRBJ2-1; D is ambiguous. The length of the CDR3 is 13 residues. CDR1 and CDR2 (germline): SQVTM, ANQGSEA. V lost 2 bases and J 9 bases, leaving 14 bases between the germline ends. CDR3 coding DNA: TGCAGCGTTGAACCTACACCAGAAGGTGAGCAGTTCTTC. It yields the protein CSVEPTPEGEQFF.

The table lists this clonotype with many counts. V usage is TRBV6-6 and J usage is TRBJ1-3, with D maybe TRBD1 (6 bases). Germline V CDR1 and CDR2: MNHNY, SVGAGI (reference sequence). The CDR3 extends over 12 amino acids. Trimming removed 5 bases at V and 10 bases at J, with 12 bases between. The CDR3 region is CASSPEGGTIYF. Written as DNA, the CDR3 is TGTGCCAGCAGTCCTGAAGGGGGAACCATATATTTT.

This clonotype was observed at least ten times. V is TRBV6-2 or TRBV6-3 and J is TRBJ2-3; 10 positions match TRBD2. Trimming removed 5 bases from V and 6 bases from J; junction bases left unmatched: 8. The length of the CDR3 is 15 residues. CDR1 is MNHEY, CDR2 SVGEGT, per germline. The CDR3 sequence is CASSQSGGAVDTQYF. In nucleotides, the CDR3 is TGTGCCAGCAGTCAGAGCGGGGGGGCCGTGGATACGCAGTATTTT.

This clonotype is medium-sized in the sample. The CDR3 nucleotides are TGTGCCACCTACCGTTCTAGCGGGGGACACTACGAGCAGTACTTC. Translating gives CATYRSSGGHYEQYF. The chain combines TRBV24-1 with TRBJ2-7, with 10 bases that match TRBD2. V trimming: 9 bases; J trimming: 3 bases; junction bases outside the gene matches: 10. The CDR3 is 15 residues long. Germline CDR1 is KGHDR and CDR2 is SFDVKD.

The sample holds many counts of this clonotype. This chain joins TRBV6-1 and TRBJ1-2, with D uncertain. V was clipped by 10 bases and J by 3 bases, with 21 bases between them. The CDR3 runs to 15 residues. Germline V lookup: CDR1 MNHNS, CDR2 SASEGT. DNA for the CDR3: TGTGCCACCTCTGGCGGCAGAACAATATACTATGGCTACACCTTC. It specifies CATSGGRTIYYGYTF.

This clonotype was seen many times. The rearrangement uses TRBV29-1 and TRBJ2-5, with TRBD2 as a possible D gene (6 bases). The germline V and J ends were trimmed by 4 bases and 4 bases, with 13 bases remaining between them. CDR1 is SQVTM, CDR2 ANQGSEA, per germline. The length of the CDR3 is 13 residues. CDR3 coding DNA: TGCAGCGTTGGTAGCGGACCTATAGAGACCCAGTACTTC. Translation: CSVGSGPIETQYF.

This clonotype was counted at least ten times. This chain connects TRBV27 to TRBJ2-3; D gene unclear. This CDR3 comprises 13 residues. Germline CDR1 is MNHEY and CDR2 is SMNVEV (reference sequence). The V end was cut by 2 bases, the J end by 2 bases, with 5 bases between. This CDR3 is CASSLGFTDTQYF. In DNA, the CDR3 is TGTGCCAGCAGTTTAGGCTTCACAGATACGCAGTATTTT.

This clonotype has at least ten counts. The gene calls are TRBV29-1 and TRBJ1-4; D remains ambiguous. The CDR3 has 15 residues. Germline V gene sequence: CDR1 SQVTM, CDR2 ANQGSEA. V lost 3 bases, J lost 0 bases, and 11 bases lay in between. CDR3 in DNA: TGCAGCGTTGAGTTCAGGCAGGCAACTAATGAAAAACTGTTTTTT. It encodes CSVEFRQATNEKLFF.

There are many counts of this clonotype. This sequence joins TRBV13 and TRBJ1-1; perhaps TRBD1 as D (6 bases). Trimming left V 6 bases short and J 1 base short, with 12 bases between. CDR1 is PRHDT and CDR2 is FYEKMQ in the germline V gene (reference sequence). This CDR3 is built from 14 residues. This CDR3 is CASRQTGSNTEAFF. CDR3 in DNA: TGTGCCAGCAGGCAAACAGGGTCGAACACTGAAGCTTTCTTT.

This clonotype was seen ten or more times. The chain has TRBV10-3 and TRBJ1-6; D call uncertain. Germline loops: CDR1 ENHRY, CDR2 SYGVKD. The CDR3 length is 13 residues. V dropped 1 base and J dropped 5 bases, with 3 bases sitting between them. The CDR3 DNA reads TGTGCCATCAGTGAGTTCAATAATTCACCCCTCCACTTT. It yields the protein CAISEFNNSPLHF.

By sample fraction, this clonotype is medium-sized. The rearrangement uses TRBV6-1 and TRBJ2-2; 11 nucleotides align to TRBD2. This CDR3 contains 15 residues. The germline V gene has CDR1 MNHNS and CDR2 SASEGT. V gave up 2 bases and J gave up 6 bases; unmatched junction bases: 2. The CDR3 nucleotides read TGTGCCAGCAGTGAACTAGCGGGAGGAGCCGGGGAGCTGTTTTTT. Its protein product is CASSELAGGAGELFF.

This clonotype has more than one count but fewer than ten. A much more abundant neighbour one base away suggests this may be a read error. The rearrangement joins TRBV11-2 to TRBJ2-7, with 7 bases fitting TRBD1. This CDR3 spans 14 amino acids. Germline V gene lookup returns CDR1 SGHAT and CDR2 FQNNGV. Trimming took 2 bases from V and 7 from J; bases not matched to a gene: 8. In DNA, the CDR3 is TGTGCCAGCAGCTTAAGTTACGGGACAGTGGAGCAGTACTTC. Its translation: CASSLSYGTVEQYF. The full variable domain, with the rest looked up from reference TRBV11-2 and TRBJ2-7, is EAGVAQSPRYKIIEKRQSVAFWCNPISGHATLYWYQQILGQGPKLLIQFQNNGVVDDSQLPKDRFSAERLKGVDSTLKIQPAKLEDSAVYLCASSLSYGTVEQYFGPGTRLTVT.

The table lists this clonotype with many counts. The rearrangement links TRBV3-1 to TRBJ1-5, with no clear D. The CDR3 extends over 15 amino acids. Trimming stripped 4 bases from V and 0 bases from J, with 10 bases between. Germline assignment: CDR1 LGHDT and CDR2 YNNKEL (reference sequence). The CDR3 DNA reads TGTGCCAGCAGCCCAGCGGCGGATAGCAATCAGCCCCAGCATTTT. The encoded protein is CASSPAADSNQPQHF.

By sample share, this clonotype is medium-sized. The chain has TRBV7-9 and TRBJ2-2, with D maybe TRBD1 (5 bases). CDR3 length equals 14 residues. Trimming removed 11 bases at V and 2 bases at J, with 15 bases between. Germline CDR1 SEHNR, CDR2 FQNEAQ (reference sequence). CDR3 sequence (DNA): TGTGCCTTCCCGGACACCCCTAACACCGGGGAGCTGTTTTTT. Protein: CAFPDTPNTGELFF.

This clonotype was detected only a few times. The chain links TRBV30 to TRBJ1-2; no firm D call. Germline CDR1 is GTSNPN and CDR2 is SVGIG (reference sequence). This CDR3 contains 12 residues. The germline V and J ends were trimmed by 1 base and 4 bases, with 7 bases remaining between them. CDR3 coding DNA: TGTGCCTGGAGTGAGAGTTCCTATGGCTACACCTTC. Protein sequence: CAWSESSYGYTF.

In its sample, this clonotype was seen many times. The chain combines TRBV19 with TRBJ2-1, with 7 bases matching TRBD2. Germline CDR1 and CDR2: LNHDA and SQIVND (reference sequence). The CDR3 is made up of 13 amino acids. Losses at the gene ends were 5 bases for V and 13 bases for J; bases not matched to a gene: 11. The CDR3 reads CASSATHRDYQFF. The CDR3 coding sequence is TGTGCCAGTAGTGCAACCCACCGGGACTATCAGTTCTTC.

This clonotype came up many times. V gene TRBV3-1 combines with J gene TRBJ2-5; 14 positions agree with TRBD2. CDR1 LGHDT and CDR2 YNNKEL come from the germline V gene (reference sequence). J lost 5 bases, V lost 3 bases, and 8 bases had no gene match. The CDR3 has 17 residues. CDR3 sequence (DNA): TGTGCCAGCAGCCAGCCGACTAGCGGGGGGGCTAAGGAGACCCAGTACTTC. Encoded protein: CASSQPTSGGAKETQYF.